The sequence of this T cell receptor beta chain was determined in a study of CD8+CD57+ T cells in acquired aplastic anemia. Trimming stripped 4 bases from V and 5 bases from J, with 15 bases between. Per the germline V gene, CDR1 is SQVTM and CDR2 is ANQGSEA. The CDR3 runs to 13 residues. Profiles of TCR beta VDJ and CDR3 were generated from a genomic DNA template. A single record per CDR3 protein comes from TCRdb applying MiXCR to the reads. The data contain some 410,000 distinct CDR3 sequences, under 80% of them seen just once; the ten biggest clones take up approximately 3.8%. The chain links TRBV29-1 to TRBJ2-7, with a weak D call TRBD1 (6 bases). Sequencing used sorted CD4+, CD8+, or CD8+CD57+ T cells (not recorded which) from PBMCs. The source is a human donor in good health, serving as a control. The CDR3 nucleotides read TGCAGCGTTGCTGGCAGGGGATCTCACGAGCAGTACTTC. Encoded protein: CSVAGRGSHEQYF.